This is a list of T cell receptor beta chains from one sample in a study of Ad26.COV2.S vaccination and SARS-CoV-2 variants. Repertoires were generated with immunoSEQ multiplex PCR, while TCRdb's copy carries only in-frame clones and drops some. The data contain 350,000 to 450,000 clones, roughly 87% of them singletons. Specimen: peripheral blood, collected in a trial of Ad26.COV2.S vaccine versus placebo. These receptors came from a person aged 18 to 65 who received the Ad26.COV2.S COVID-19 vaccine or a placebo. Each CDR3 is given without its conserved first and last residue. The D gene is left open where the match is weak.

j_gene: TRBJ1-2; d_gene: NA; len: 10; v_gene: TRBV30; CDR3aa: AWSSGGDGYT
j_gene: TRBJ1-1; d_gene: NA; len: 11; v_gene: TRBV18; CDR3aa: ASSPQTGAEAF
j_gene: TRBJ1-1; d_gene: NA; len: 12; v_gene: TRBV2; CDR3aa: ASSASRGGTEAF
j_gene: TRBJ1-6; d_gene: NA; len: 14; v_gene: TRBV4-3; CDR3aa: ASSQEVQGYNSPLH
j_gene: TRBJ1-1; d_gene: NA; len: 13; v_gene: TRBV9; CDR3aa: ASSVVGRANKEAF
j_gene: TRBJ1-3; d_gene: NA; len: 12; v_gene: TRBV5-4; CDR3aa: ASSQDSAGNTIY
j_gene: TRBJ1-4; d_gene: NA; len: 11; v_gene: TRBV27; CDR3aa: ASSLYGGEKLF
j_gene: TRBJ2-1; d_gene: NA; len: 9; v_gene: TRBV19; CDR3aa: ASKRGDRSI
j_gene: TRBJ1-1; d_gene: NA; len: 15; v_gene: TRBV21-1; CDR3aa: ASSKAVSTVSLTEAF
j_gene: TRBJ2-2; d_gene: TRBD2; len: 15; v_gene: TRBV9; CDR3aa: ASSVGNSGADTGELF
j_gene: TRBJ1-1; d_gene: NA; len: 12; v_gene: TRBV6-5; CDR3aa: ASSYRASNTEAF
j_gene: TRBJ2-7; d_gene: TRBD1; len: 12; v_gene: TRBV7-9; CDR3aa: ASSGGQVSYEQY
j_gene: TRBJ2-2; d_gene: TRBD1; len: 12; v_gene: TRBV19; CDR3aa: ATGGFYNTGELF
j_gene: TRBJ1-6; d_gene: NA; len: 11; v_gene: TRBV4-1; CDR3aa: ASHGSYNSPLH
j_gene: TRBJ1-4; d_gene: NA; len: 13; v_gene: TRBV28; CDR3aa: ASSSNRDIDEKLF
j_gene: TRBJ1-1; d_gene: TRBD1; len: 14; v_gene: TRBV6-1; CDR3aa: ASSVPRTGGNTEAF
j_gene: TRBJ1-2; d_gene: NA; len: 16; v_gene: TRBV23-1; CDR3aa: ASSQSRPLGPQIYGYT
j_gene: TRBJ1-1; d_gene: TRBD1; len: 10; v_gene: TRBV29-1; CDR3aa: SVTGGDTEAF
j_gene: TRBJ1-2; d_gene: NA; len: 19; v_gene: TRBV15; CDR3aa: ATIPRIGRGADLKPNYGYT
j_gene: TRBJ1-1; d_gene: NA; len: 10; v_gene: TRBV11-3; CDR3aa: ASSLGIWGPF
j_gene: TRBJ1-3; d_gene: NA; len: 12; v_gene: TRBV19; CDR3aa: ASSDEFAGNTIY
j_gene: TRBJ1-5; d_gene: NA; len: 11; v_gene: TRBV12-3/TRBV12-4; CDR3aa: ASSEGRNQPQH
j_gene: TRBJ2-7; d_gene: TRBD2; len: 13; v_gene: TRBV5-4; CDR3aa: ASSFGTSVPYEQY
j_gene: TRBJ1-2; d_gene: NA; len: 11; v_gene: TRBV6-2/TRBV6-3; CDR3aa: ASSYQTTGGYT
j_gene: TRBJ2-7; d_gene: NA; len: 12; v_gene: TRBV27; CDR3aa: ASSFAAGPYEQY
j_gene: TRBJ2-7; d_gene: NA; len: 13; v_gene: TRBV5-1; CDR3aa: ASSLGGASSYEQY
j_gene: TRBJ1-3; d_gene: TRBD1; len: 13; v_gene: TRBV6-5; CDR3aa: ASSYDRGPGNTIY
j_gene: TRBJ2-1; d_gene: NA; len: 12; v_gene: TRBV18; CDR3aa: ATLREPTQRGQF
j_gene: TRBJ2-2; d_gene: NA; len: 14; v_gene: TRBV5-1; CDR3aa: ASSLVALVGTGELF
j_gene: TRBJ1-4; d_gene: NA; len: 11; v_gene: TRBV30; CDR3aa: AWRGWKNEKLF
j_gene: TRBJ1-2; d_gene: TRBD1; len: 11; v_gene: TRBV9; CDR3aa: ASSVAGGDGYT
j_gene: TRBJ2-7; d_gene: TRBD1; len: 12; v_gene: TRBV30; CDR3aa: AWTGTGGSYEQY
j_gene: TRBJ1-3; d_gene: NA; len: 13; v_gene: TRBV7-8; CDR3aa: ASSLGTVSGNTIY
j_gene: TRBJ1-1; d_gene: NA; len: 10; v_gene: TRBV5-1; CDR3aa: ASSPDRNEAF
j_gene: TRBJ2-7; d_gene: NA; len: 12; v_gene: TRBV29-1; CDR3aa: SGSVWGANYEQY
j_gene: TRBJ1-4; d_gene: NA; len: 12; v_gene: TRBV4-3; CDR3aa: ASSQETPAEKLF
j_gene: TRBJ2-3; d_gene: NA; len: 14; v_gene: TRBV3-1/TRBV3-2; CDR3aa: ASSPATQRGEDTQY
j_gene: TRBJ2-1; d_gene: NA; len: 14; v_gene: TRBV7-9; CDR3aa: AIGPPGSSSYNEQF
j_gene: TRBJ1-1; d_gene: NA; len: 12; v_gene: TRBV4-1; CDR3aa: ASSQTPMNTEAF
j_gene: TRBJ2-2; d_gene: TRBD1; len: 15; v_gene: TRBV19; CDR3aa: ASSLPPRGQVTGELF
j_gene: TRBJ1-3; d_gene: TRBD1; len: 14; v_gene: TRBV23-1; CDR3aa: ASRLGTGDSGNTIY
j_gene: TRBJ1-6; d_gene: NA; len: 11; v_gene: TRBV18; CDR3aa: ASSQGEDSPLH
j_gene: TRBJ2-1; d_gene: TRBD1; len: 14; v_gene: TRBV7-6; CDR3aa: ASSKGGTGGRNEQF
j_gene: TRBJ1-5; d_gene: NA; len: 13; v_gene: TRBV19; CDR3aa: ASSGWTSSNQPQH
j_gene: TRBJ1-5; d_gene: NA; len: 9; v_gene: TRBV19; CDR3aa: ASNKNQPQH